This TCR beta chain appears in the sequencing data of a study of Ad26.COV2.S vaccination and SARS-CoV-2 variants. Study overall: Within the COV1001 Ad26.COV2.S trial arm, the donor was enrolled. The vaccine Ad26.COV2.S was put into the muscle once, or twice with 56 days between. Study-wide results and caveats: People who got the vaccine had more spike-specific TCR breadth than people who got placebo. Vaccine and placebo recipients had similar non-spike TCR breadth.

The CDR3 is 15 amino acids. Germline V CDR1 and CDR2: SGDLS, YYNGEE. Deletions cut 2 bases from V and 7 bases from J, with 16 bases between. The method was immunoSEQ multiplex PCR; TCRdb's version includes in-frame clones alone and lacks a portion of them. Among 350,000 to 450,000 clones listed, about 91% were seen once. As to this clone: The target antigen is unknown.

Treatment defined: around 19 received Ad26.COV2.S at low or high dose, single or two shots; about 5 received placebo; per-sample allocation not given. The investigators took samples on day 63 after the first vaccine or placebo injection. The specimen was peripheral blood, collected in a trial of Ad26.COV2.S vaccine versus placebo. The rearrangement joins TRBV9 to TRBJ2-1, with D tentatively TRBD1 or TRBD2 (6 bases each). The TCR was taken from a person aged 18-60 years who received the Ad26.COV2.S COVID-19 vaccine or a placebo. The CDR3 DNA reads as TGTGCCAGCAGCGTGGGGGGCGCGCACAAAAATGAGCAGTTCTTC. As protein: CASSVGGAHKNEQFF.